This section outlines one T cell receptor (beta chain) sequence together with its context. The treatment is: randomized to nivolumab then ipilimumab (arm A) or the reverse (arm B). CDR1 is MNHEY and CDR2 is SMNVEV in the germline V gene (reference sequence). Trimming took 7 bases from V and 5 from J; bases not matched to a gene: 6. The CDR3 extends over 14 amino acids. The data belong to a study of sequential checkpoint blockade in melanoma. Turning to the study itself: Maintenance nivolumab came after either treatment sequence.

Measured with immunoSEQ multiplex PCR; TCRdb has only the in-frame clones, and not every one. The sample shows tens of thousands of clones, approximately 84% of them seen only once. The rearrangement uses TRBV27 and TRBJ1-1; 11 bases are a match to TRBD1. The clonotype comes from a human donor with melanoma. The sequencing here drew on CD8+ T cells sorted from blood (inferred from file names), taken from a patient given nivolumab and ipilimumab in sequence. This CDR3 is CASTTGTGGTEAFF. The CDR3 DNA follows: TGTGCCAGCACGACCGGGACAGGGGGAACTGAAGCTTTCTTT.